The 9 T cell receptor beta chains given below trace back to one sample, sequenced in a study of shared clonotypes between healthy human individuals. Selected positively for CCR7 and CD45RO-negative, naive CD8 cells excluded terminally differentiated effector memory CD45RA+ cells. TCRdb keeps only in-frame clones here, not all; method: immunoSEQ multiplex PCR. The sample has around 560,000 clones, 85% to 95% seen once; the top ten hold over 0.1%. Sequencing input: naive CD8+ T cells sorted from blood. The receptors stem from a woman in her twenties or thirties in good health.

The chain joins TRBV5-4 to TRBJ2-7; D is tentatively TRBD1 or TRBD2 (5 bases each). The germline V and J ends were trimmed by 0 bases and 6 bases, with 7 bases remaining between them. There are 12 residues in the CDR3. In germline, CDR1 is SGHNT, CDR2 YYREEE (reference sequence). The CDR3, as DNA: TGTGCCAGCAGCTTGGCGGGGCTCGAGCAGTACTTC. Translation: CASSLAGLEQYF.

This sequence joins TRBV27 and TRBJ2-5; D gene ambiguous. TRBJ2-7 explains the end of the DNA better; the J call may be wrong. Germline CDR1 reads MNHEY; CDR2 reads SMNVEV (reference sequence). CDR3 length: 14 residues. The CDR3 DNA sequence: TGTGCCAGTAACCGCGGTCGAAGTCGCTACGAGCAGTACTTC. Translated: CASNRGRSRYEQYF.

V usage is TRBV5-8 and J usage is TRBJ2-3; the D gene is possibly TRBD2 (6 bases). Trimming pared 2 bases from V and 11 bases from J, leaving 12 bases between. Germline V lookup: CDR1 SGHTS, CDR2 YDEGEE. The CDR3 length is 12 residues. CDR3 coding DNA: TGTGCCAGCAGCTTTCTGGGCGGGAAGCAGTATTTT. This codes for CASSFLGGKQYF. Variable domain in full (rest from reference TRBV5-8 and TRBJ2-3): EAGVTQSPTHLIKTRGQQATLRCSPISGHTSVYWYQQALGLGLQFLLWYDEGEERNRGNFPPRFSGRQFPNYSSELNVNALELEDSALYLCASSFLGGKQYFGPGTRLTVL.

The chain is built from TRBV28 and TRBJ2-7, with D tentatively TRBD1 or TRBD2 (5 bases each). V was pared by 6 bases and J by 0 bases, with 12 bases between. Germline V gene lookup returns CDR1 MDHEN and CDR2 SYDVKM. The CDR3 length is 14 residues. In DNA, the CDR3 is TGTGCCAGCAGCGGGGACCTAGGCTCCTACGAGCAGTACTTC. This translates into CASSGDLGSYEQYF. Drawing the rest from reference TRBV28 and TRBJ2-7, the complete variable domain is DVKVTQSSRYLVKRTGEKVFLECVQDMDHENMFWYRQDPGLGLRLIYFSYDVKMKEKGDIPEGYSVSREKKERFSLILESASTNQTSMYLCASSGDLGSYEQYFGPGTRLTVT.

The CDR3 protein is CASRSGLAGAYNEQFF. The CDR3 DNA follows: TGTGCCAGCAGGTCCGGGCTAGCGGGAGCCTACAATGAGCAGTTCTTC. The rearrangement uses TRBV28 and TRBJ2-1; 10 bases fit TRBD2. Germline V gene sequence: CDR1 MDHEN, CDR2 SYDVKM. J lost 2 bases, V lost 6 bases, and 7 bases had no gene match. CDR3 length equals 16 residues.

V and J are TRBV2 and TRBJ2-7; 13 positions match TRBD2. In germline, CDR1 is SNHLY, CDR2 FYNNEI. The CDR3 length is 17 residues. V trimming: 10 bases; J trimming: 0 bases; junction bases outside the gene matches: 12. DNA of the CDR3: TGTGCCACCGAACCGGGACTAGCGGGACCAAGCTCCTACGAGCAGTACTTC. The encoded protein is CATEPGLAGPSSYEQYF.

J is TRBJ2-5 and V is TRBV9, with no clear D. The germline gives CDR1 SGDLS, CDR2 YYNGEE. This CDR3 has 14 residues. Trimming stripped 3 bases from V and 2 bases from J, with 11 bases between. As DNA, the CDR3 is TGTGCCAGCAGCGAGAGTGTGCGACAAGAGACCCAGTACTTC. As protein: CASSESVRQETQYF.

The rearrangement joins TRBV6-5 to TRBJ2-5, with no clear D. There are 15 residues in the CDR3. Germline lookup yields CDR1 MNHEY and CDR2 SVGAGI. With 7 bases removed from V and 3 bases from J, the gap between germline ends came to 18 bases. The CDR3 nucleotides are TGTGCCAGCACCGGCTCCCAGGCGGCAGAAGAGACCCAGTACTTC. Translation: CASTGSQAAEETQYF.

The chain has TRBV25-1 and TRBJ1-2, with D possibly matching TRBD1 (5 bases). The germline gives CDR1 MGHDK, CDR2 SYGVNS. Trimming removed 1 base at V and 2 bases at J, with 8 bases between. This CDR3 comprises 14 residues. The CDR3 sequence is CASSELGENYGYTF. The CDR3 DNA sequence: TGTGCCAGCAGTGAATTGGGGGAAAACTATGGCTACACCTTC.